The rows below give T cell receptor beta chains drawn from one sample of a study of graft-versus-host responses after intestinal transplantation. Sequenced by immunoSEQ multiplex PCR; TCRdb stores in-frame clones only, minus some. The table includes around 71,000 clones, 80% to 95% detected once. Specimen: bone marrow, collected 700 to 850 days after intestinal transplantation. The receptors were sampled from a human patient who received an intestinal transplant, so some T cells may come from the graft donor. The CDR3 runs from the conserved cysteine through the conserved F or W.

CDR3 protein: CASRGDSRYEQYF
J gene: TRBJ2-7
V gene: TRBV5-1

CDR3 protein: CSVEDLGGAQYF
J gene: TRBJ2-5
V gene: TRBV29-1

CDR3 protein: CASSPLGVGYGYTF
J gene: TRBJ1-2
V gene: TRBV18

CDR3 protein: CASSLDSSYYNEQFF
J gene: TRBJ2-1
V gene: TRBV5-5

CDR3 protein: CASSPPRQGLDQPQHF
J gene: TRBJ1-5
V gene: TRBV28

CDR3 protein: CASSPGQKETQYF
J gene: TRBJ2-5
V gene: TRBV18

CDR3 protein: CASSLLAGNIQYF
J gene: TRBJ2-4
V gene: TRBV5-1

CDR3 protein: CASSLVGGSGGNQPQHF
J gene: TRBJ1-5
V gene: TRBV7-2

CDR3 protein: CASSPGTGTYGYTF
J gene: TRBJ1-2
V gene: TRBV9

CDR3 protein: CASSAGLGISGGEKLFF
J gene: TRBJ1-4
V gene: TRBV10-2

CDR3 protein: CASSPQAGGRGDTQYF
J gene: TRBJ2-3
V gene: TRBV5-4

CDR3 protein: CASSELETSHNEQFF
J gene: TRBJ2-1
V gene: TRBV6-1

CDR3 protein: CASSETQGYYGYTF
J gene: TRBJ1-2
V gene: TRBV6-1

CDR3 protein: CASSLNLLQGRDTQYF
J gene: TRBJ2-3
V gene: TRBV11-2

CDR3 protein: CASRSGGARDGELFF
J gene: TRBJ2-2
V gene: TRBV11-2

CDR3 protein: CATSRWDTSSNQPQHF
J gene: TRBJ1-5
V gene: TRBV15

CDR3 protein: CASSFGRYTEAFF
J gene: TRBJ1-1
V gene: TRBV7-9

CDR3 protein: CASSITNRGTYEQYF
J gene: TRBJ2-7
V gene: TRBV7-9

CDR3 protein: CASSQETGGPSPLHF
J gene: TRBJ1-6
V gene: TRBV4-1

CDR3 protein: CASSKTGGTEAFF
J gene: TRBJ1-1
V gene: TRBV7-6